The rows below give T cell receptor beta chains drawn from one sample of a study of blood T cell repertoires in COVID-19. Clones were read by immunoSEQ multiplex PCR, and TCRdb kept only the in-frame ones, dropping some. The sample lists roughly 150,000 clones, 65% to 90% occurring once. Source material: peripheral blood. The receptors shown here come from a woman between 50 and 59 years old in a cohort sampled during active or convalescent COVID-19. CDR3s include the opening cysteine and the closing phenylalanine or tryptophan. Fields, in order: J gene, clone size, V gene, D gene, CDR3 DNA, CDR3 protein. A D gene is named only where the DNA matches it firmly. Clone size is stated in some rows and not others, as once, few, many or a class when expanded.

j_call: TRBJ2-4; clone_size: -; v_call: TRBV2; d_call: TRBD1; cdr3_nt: TGTGCCAGCACCGCGACAGGGAAGGTTCAGTACTTC; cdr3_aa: CASTATGKVQYF
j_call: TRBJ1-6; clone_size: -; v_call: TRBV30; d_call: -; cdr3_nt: TGTGCCTGGGGACCCGGGAATATGTATAATTCACCCCTCCACTTT; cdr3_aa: CAWGPGNMYNSPLHF
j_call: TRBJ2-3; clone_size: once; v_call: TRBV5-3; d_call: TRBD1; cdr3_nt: TGTGCCAGAAGCTTGGCGCTCAGGGGGTCCACAGATACGCAGTATTTT; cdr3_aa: CARSLALRGSTDTQYF
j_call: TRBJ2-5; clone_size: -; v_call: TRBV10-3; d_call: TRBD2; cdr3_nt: TGTGCCATCAGTGCCGCTAGCGGCGGCGGAGAGACCCAGTACTTC; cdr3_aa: CAISAASGGGETQYF
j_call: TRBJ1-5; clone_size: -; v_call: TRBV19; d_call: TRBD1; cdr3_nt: TGTGCCACCTTAGCGAGTACCGGGACAGGGCGCAATCAGCCCCAGCATTTT; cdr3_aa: CATLASTGTGRNQPQHF
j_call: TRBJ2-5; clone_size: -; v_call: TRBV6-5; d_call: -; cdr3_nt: TGTGCCAGCAGTAAGGATTTGCGGGGAGAGACCCAGTACTTC; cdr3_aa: CASSKDLRGETQYF
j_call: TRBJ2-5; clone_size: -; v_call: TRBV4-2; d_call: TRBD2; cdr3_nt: TGTGCCAGCAGCCAAGCAAACAGCGGGGGGCAAGAGACCCAGTACTTC; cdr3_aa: CASSQANSGGQETQYF
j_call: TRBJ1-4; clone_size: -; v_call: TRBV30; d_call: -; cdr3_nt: TGTGCCTGGAGTACCCGGGGGGCAACTAATGAAAAACTGTTTTTT; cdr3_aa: CAWSTRGATNEKLFF
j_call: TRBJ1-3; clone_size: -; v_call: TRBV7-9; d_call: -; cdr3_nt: TGTGCCAGCAGCCCCCCAGGGATCTCTGGAAACACCATATATTTT; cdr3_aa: CASSPPGISGNTIYF
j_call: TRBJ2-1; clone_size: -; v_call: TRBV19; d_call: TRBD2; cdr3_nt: TGTGCCAGTAGTATCGGACTAGCGGGGGGCGGAAAACCCTACAATGAGCAGTTCTTC; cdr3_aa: CASSIGLAGGGKPYNEQFF
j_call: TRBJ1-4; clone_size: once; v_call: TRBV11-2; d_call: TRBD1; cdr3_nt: TGTGCCAGCAGCTTCCCGGGACAGGGGGTGCGAAAACTGTTTTTT; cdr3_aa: CASSFPGQGVRKLFF
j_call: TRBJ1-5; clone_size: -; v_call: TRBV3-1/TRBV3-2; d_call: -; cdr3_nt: TGTGCCAGCAGCCAAGCAGGACTTAATCAGCCCCAGCATTTT; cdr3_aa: CASSQAGLNQPQHF
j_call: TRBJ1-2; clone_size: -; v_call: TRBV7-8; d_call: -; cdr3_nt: TGTGCCAGCAGCTTCGGGGAGGGGGGCCGATATGGCTACACCTTC; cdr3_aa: CASSFGEGGRYGYTF
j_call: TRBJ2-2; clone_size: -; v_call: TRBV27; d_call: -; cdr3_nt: TGTGCCAGCAGTTCCGCTGGGGCTGCCGGGGAGCTGTTTTTT; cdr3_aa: CASSSAGAAGELFF
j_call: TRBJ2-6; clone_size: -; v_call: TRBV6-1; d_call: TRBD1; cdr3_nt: TGTGCCAGCAGTGAGGCCCCCCCCACAGGGGTTACTGGGGCCAACGTCCTGACTTTC; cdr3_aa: CASSEAPPTGVTGANVLTF
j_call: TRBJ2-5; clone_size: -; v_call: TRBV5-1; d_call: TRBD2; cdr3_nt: TGCGCCAGCAGCTCGGGGGGGCCCCAAGAGACCCAGTACTTC; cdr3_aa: CASSSGGPQETQYF
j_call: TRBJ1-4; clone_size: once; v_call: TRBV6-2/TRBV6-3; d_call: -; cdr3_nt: TGTGCCAGCAGTCCCCCGGGAACCTGGAGTGAAAAACTGTTTTTT; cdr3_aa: CASSPPGTWSEKLFF
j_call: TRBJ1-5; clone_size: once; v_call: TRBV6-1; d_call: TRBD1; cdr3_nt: TGTGCCAGCAGTGACGGGACAGGGTTAGGGAATCAGCCCCAGCATTTT; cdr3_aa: CASSDGTGLGNQPQHF
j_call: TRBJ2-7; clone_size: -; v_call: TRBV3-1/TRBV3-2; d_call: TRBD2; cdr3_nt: TGTGCCAGCAGCCAAGAGCTAGCGGCCTTGGGCGAGCAGTACTTC; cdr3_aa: CASSQELAALGEQYF
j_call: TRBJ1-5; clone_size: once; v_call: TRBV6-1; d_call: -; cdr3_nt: TGTGCCAGCAGTGAAGAAGGGGCATGGCAGCCCCAGCATTTT; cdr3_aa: CASSEEGAWQPQHF
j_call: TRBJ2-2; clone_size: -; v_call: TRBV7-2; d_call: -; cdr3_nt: TGTGCCAGCAGCTTAGGGTCGGTGGGGGAGCTGTTTTTT; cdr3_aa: CASSLGSVGELFF
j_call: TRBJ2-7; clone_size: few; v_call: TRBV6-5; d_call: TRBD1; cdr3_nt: TGTGCCAGCAGTTACTCCGGGACAGGGGGTGGCGAGCAGTACTTC; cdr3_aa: CASSYSGTGGGEQYF
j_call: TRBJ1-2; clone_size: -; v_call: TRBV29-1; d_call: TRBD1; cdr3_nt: TGCAGCGGACGAACCGGGACAGGGCCCGACGACTATGGCTACACCTTC; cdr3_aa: CSGRTGTGPDDYGYTF
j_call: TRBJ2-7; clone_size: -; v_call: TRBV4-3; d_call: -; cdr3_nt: TGCGCCAGCAGCCAGGCAGGGGTCTACGAGCAGTACTTC; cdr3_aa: CASSQAGVYEQYF
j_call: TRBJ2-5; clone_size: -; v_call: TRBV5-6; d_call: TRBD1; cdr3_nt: TGTGCCAGCAGCCAGGGACAGGGGACAGAGACCCAGTACTTC; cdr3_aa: CASSQGQGTETQYF
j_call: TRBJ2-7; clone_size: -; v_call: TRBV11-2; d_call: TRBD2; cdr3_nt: TGTGCCAGCAGCTTAGGAAGCGGGGGGTCCTACGAGCAGTACTTC; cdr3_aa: CASSLGSGGSYEQYF
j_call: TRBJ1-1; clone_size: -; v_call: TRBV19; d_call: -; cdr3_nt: TGTGCCAGTAGTATCTATAACACTGAAGCTTTCTTT; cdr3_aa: CASSIYNTEAFF
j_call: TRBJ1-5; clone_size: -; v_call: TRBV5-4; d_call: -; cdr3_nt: TGTGCCAGCAGCTTGGACGGTGCGAGCAATCAGCCCCAGCATTTT; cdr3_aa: CASSLDGASNQPQHF
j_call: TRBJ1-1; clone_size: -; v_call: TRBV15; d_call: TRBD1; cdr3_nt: TGTGCCACCAGTTCGGGGCAGGGGGCGGGGAACACTGAAGCTTTCTTT; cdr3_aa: CATSSGQGAGNTEAFF
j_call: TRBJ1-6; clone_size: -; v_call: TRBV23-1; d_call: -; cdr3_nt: TGCGCCAGCAGTCAAACATCCCGTGCCCGATATAATTCACCCCTCCACTTT; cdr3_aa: CASSQTSRARYNSPLHF
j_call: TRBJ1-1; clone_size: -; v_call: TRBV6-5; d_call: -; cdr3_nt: TGTGCCAGCAGCCTACAGGGTGGAGACACTGAAGCTTTCTTT; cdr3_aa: CASSLQGGDTEAFF
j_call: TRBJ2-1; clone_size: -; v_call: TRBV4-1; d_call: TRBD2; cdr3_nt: TGCGCCAGCAGCACACTAGCGGCCTACAATGAGCAGTTCTTC; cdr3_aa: CASSTLAAYNEQFF
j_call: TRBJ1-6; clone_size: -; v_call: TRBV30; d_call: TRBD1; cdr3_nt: TGTGCCTGGAGCAGGGGGGATTCACCCCTCCACTTT; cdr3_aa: CAWSRGDSPLHF